A single sample is the source of the 22 T cell receptor beta chains below, sequenced in a study of OX40 agonist ivuxolimab in advanced cancers. TCRdb's table, derived via immunoSEQ multiplex PCR, lists solely in-frame clones and lacks some. The sample includes tens of thousands of clones, about 93% of them seen just once. The source was CD4+ or CD8+ T cells sorted from blood, collected in a trial of the OX40 agonist ivuxolimab. Receptors were obtained from an adult with an advanced solid tumor such as melanoma, head and neck, liver or kidney cancer.

V is TRBV28 and J is TRBJ1-3; D is unclear. CDR3 length equals 15 residues. The germline V gene encodes CDR1 MDHEN and CDR2 SYDVKM. Trimming took off 4 bases at V and 2 bases at J, with 12 bases between the two ends. CDR3 coding DNA: TGTGCCAGCAGTTCTACTCGACATCCTGGAAACACCATATATTTT. Amino acids: CASSSTRHPGNTIYF.

This chain uses TRBV28 with TRBJ1-4; 9 nucleotides match TRBD1. The germline V gene encodes CDR1 MDHEN and CDR2 SYDVKM. V gave up 6 bases and J gave up 10 bases; unmatched junction bases: 9. The CDR3 has 14 residues. CDR3 protein: CASRIPGQGGKLFF. CDR3 in DNA: TGTGCCAGCAGAATTCCGGGACAGGGTGGAAAACTGTTTTTT.

Here the CDR3 DNA reads TGTGCCAGCAGATTCGGATCCTACGAGCAGTACTTC. It specifies CASRFGSYEQYF. The chain is built from TRBV2 and TRBJ2-7; D is ambiguous. CDR3 length: 12 residues. V gave up 6 bases and J gave up 1 base, with 7 bases separating them. Germline loops: CDR1 SNHLY, CDR2 FYNNEI.

The chain couples TRBV4-1 to TRBJ2-1; D remains ambiguous. The V gene's germline CDR1 is MGHRA and CDR2 YSYEKL. Trimming stripped 2 bases from V and 0 bases from J, with 2 bases between. This CDR3 has 13 amino acids. For the CDR3, the DNA is TGCGCCAGCAGCCAAAACTCCTACAATGAGCAGTTCTTC. Amino acid sequence: CASSQNSYNEQFF.

The genes are TRBV19 and TRBJ1-5, with a possible D match to TRBD1 (6 bases). CDR3 length equals 17 residues. V shed 3 bases and J shed 0 bases, with 15 bases lying between them. Looked up from germline, CDR1 is LNHDA and CDR2 is SQIVND (reference sequence). CDR3 in amino acids: CASSIWSGQNSNQPQHF. The CDR3, as DNA: TGTGCCAGTAGTATCTGGTCCGGACAGAATAGCAATCAGCCCCAGCATTTT.

The chain joins TRBV11-2 to TRBJ2-7; D not certain. CDR1 and CDR2 (germline): SGHAT, FQNNGV. V lost 5 bases and J 5 bases, leaving 10 bases between the germline ends. The length of the CDR3 is 12 residues. For the CDR3, the DNA is TGTGCCAGCAGCCTGGATAGAGACGAGCAGTACTTC. This translates into CASSLDRDEQYF.

As DNA, the CDR3 is TGCGCCAGCAGCGTGACCGGGACCGGCTCCTACGAGCAGTACTTC. This gives the protein CASSVTGTGSYEQYF. J is TRBJ2-7 and V is TRBV5-1, with D perhaps TRBD1 or TRBD2 (5 bases each). Trimming shortened V by 4 bases and J by 0 bases, and 14 bases separated the two germline ends. The CDR3 has 15 residues. The germline V gene encodes CDR1 SGHRS and CDR2 YFSETQ.

This clone has just one count. The chain recombines TRBV7-9 with TRBJ2-5; D is perhaps TRBD2 (6 bases). Between the trimmed V and J ends, which lost 5 bases and 5 bases, there was a span of 9 bases. This CDR3 comprises 12 residues. Germline loops: CDR1 SEHNR, CDR2 FQNEAQ (reference sequence). The CDR3 DNA reads TGTGCCAGCAGCCGTGGAGGGGAGACCCAGTACTTC. Protein: CASSRGGETQYF.

The CDR3 DNA reads as TGTGCCAGCAGTTCGATAAGACAGTTCCCTAATGAAAAACTGTTTTTT. It specifies CASSSIRQFPNEKLFF. This sequence joins TRBV28 and TRBJ1-4, with D maybe TRBD1 (5 bases). The CDR3 sequence is 16 residues long. Germline V lookup: CDR1 MDHEN, CDR2 SYDVKM. Trimming stripped 4 bases from V and 3 bases from J, with 15 bases between.

This clone was found once. The junction differs from germline at one of its ends, possibly a read error. The chain couples TRBV7-7 to TRBJ2-5, with D uncertain. The CDR3 loop spans 13 amino acids. Germline CDR1 and CDR2: SSHAT and FNYEAQ (reference sequence). CDR3 bases: TGTGCTAGCAGCTTATGGGGCCAAGAGACCCAGTACTTC. Translation gives CASSLWGQETQYF.

This clone was recorded only once. Here the CDR3 DNA reads TGTGCCAGCAGCGTAGACCTCGGGAGCTCCTACAATGAGCAGTTCTTC. Translating it yields CASSVDLGSSYNEQFF. The chain couples TRBV9 to TRBJ2-1, with a tentative D call TRBD2 (6 bases). The CDR3 runs to 16 residues. CDR1 is SGDLS and CDR2 is YYNGEE in the germline V gene. Trimming took off 0 bases at V and 0 bases at J, with 10 bases between the two ends.

The count of this clone is one. The chain joins TRBV29-1 to TRBJ2-5, with 9 bases matching TRBD1. CDR1 is SQVTM, CDR2 ANQGSEA, per germline. V trimming: 5 bases; J trimming: 4 bases; junction bases outside the gene matches: 8. This CDR3 contains 14 residues. CDR3 protein: CSVTGTGRLETQYF. The CDR3, as DNA: TGCAGCGTTACCGGGACAGGGAGGCTAGAGACCCAGTACTTC.

This chain joins TRBV19 and TRBJ1-2; tentatively, D is TRBD1 (6 bases). Germline V gene lookup returns CDR1 LNHDA and CDR2 SQIVND (reference sequence). CDR3 length: 12 residues. Trimming removed 5 bases at V and 6 bases at J, with 10 bases between. The CDR3 DNA reads as TGTGCCAGTAGTTCGGGGGGCGATGGCTACACCTTC. It specifies CASSSGGDGYTF.

The V call is TRBV9, the J call TRBJ2-5, with a weak D call TRBD2 (5 bases). The germline V gene encodes CDR1 SGDLS and CDR2 YYNGEE. CDR3 length equals 13 residues. Between the trimmed V and J ends, which lost 0 bases and 5 bases, there was a span of 8 bases. This CDR3 reads CASSVADWETQYF. In DNA form, the CDR3 reads TGTGCCAGCAGCGTAGCGGACTGGGAGACCCAGTACTTC.

The sample holds one count of this clone. The V gene is TRBV28, the J gene TRBJ2-6; no firm D call. Trimming removed 1 base at V and 0 bases at J, with 7 bases between. CDR3 length: 16 amino acids. CDR1 and CDR2 from the germline V gene are MDHEN and SYDVKM. The CDR3 here is CASSLSLNSGANVLTF. DNA of the CDR3: TGTGCCAGCAGTTTATCTCTGAACTCTGGGGCCAACGTCCTGACTTTC.

J is TRBJ2-7 and V is TRBV28; tentatively, D is TRBD1 (5 bases). The CDR3 extends over 14 amino acids. Deletions cut 5 bases from V and 2 bases from J, with 13 bases between. The V gene's germline CDR1 is MDHEN and CDR2 SYDVKM. CDR3 amino acids: CASSISPGTYEQYF. DNA of the CDR3: TGTGCCAGCAGTATCTCGCCAGGGACCTACGAGCAGTACTTC. Together with reference TRBV28 and TRBJ2-7, the CDR3 gives the full variable domain: DVKVTQSSRYLVKRTGEKVFLECVQDMDHENMFWYRQDPGLGLRLIYFSYDVKMKEKGDIPEGYSVSREKKERFSLILESASTNQTSMYLCASSISPGTYEQYFGPGTRLTVT.

The J gene is TRBJ1-1, the V gene TRBV5-1; 8 bases are a match to TRBD1. The J segment lost 5 bases and the V segment lost 4 bases, leaving 10 bases of the junction unmatched. The germline gives CDR1 SGHRS, CDR2 YFSETQ. The CDR3 length is 15 residues. CDR3 sequence: CASSPGQGGGTEAFF. DNA for the CDR3: TGCGCCAGCAGCCCAGGACAGGGCGGGGGAACTGAAGCTTTCTTT.

The rearrangement joins TRBV30 to TRBJ2-7; 7 bases map to TRBD2. This CDR3 has 14 residues. Germline loops: CDR1 GTSNPN, CDR2 SVGIG (reference sequence). The junction had 8 bases not matched to a gene; V was cut back by 2 bases and J by 4 bases. CDR3 in DNA: TGTGCCTGGAGTACGGGAGCGGGGCCATACGAGCAGTACTTC. Its translation: CAWSTGAGPYEQYF.

This sequence joins TRBV7-6 and TRBJ2-1; D gene uncertain. Germline V gene data show CDR1 as SGHVS and CDR2 as FNYEAQ. This CDR3 comprises 12 residues. V dropped 3 bases and J dropped 0 bases, with 0 bases sitting between them. The CDR3 DNA follows: TGTGCCAGCAGCTTCTCCTACAATGAGCAGTTCTTC. Its protein product is CASSFSYNEQFF.

This chain joins TRBV19 and TRBJ2-2; perhaps TRBD2 as D (5 bases). Germline values: CDR1 LNHDA, CDR2 SQIVND (reference sequence). The length of the CDR3 is 15 residues. Trimming shortened V by 3 bases and J by 4 bases, and 12 bases separated the two germline ends. CDR3 DNA sequence: TGTGCCAGTAGTATTTGGCTAGCCGGCACCGGGGAGCTGTTTTTT. Translating gives CASSIWLAGTGELFF.

This clone was observed once. This chain links TRBV7-9 with TRBJ2-7; 10 nucleotides line up with TRBD1. Unmatched junction bases numbered 0, after V lost 5 bases and J lost 2 bases. Germline lookup yields CDR1 SEHNR and CDR2 FQNEAQ (reference sequence). CDR3 length: 13 amino acids. CDR3: CASSGQGAYEQYF. For the CDR3, the DNA is TGTGCCAGCAGCGGACAGGGGGCCTACGAGCAGTACTTC. Complete variable domain (other parts from reference TRBV7-9 and TRBJ2-7): DTGVSQNPRHKITKRGQNVTFRCDPISEHNRLYWYRQTLGQGPEFLTYFQNEAQLEKSRLLSDRFSAERPKGSFSTLEIQRTEQGDSAMYLCASSGQGAYEQYFGPGTRLTVT.

The chain links TRBV27 to TRBJ2-7; no clear D gene. The germline V gene has CDR1 MNHEY and CDR2 SMNVEV (reference sequence). The V and J ends lost 4 bases and 3 bases respectively, with 13 bases between them. CDR3 size: 14 residues. CDR3 DNA sequence: TGTGCCAGCAGTTATAGTACGGAGAACTACGAGCAGTACTTC. It yields the protein CASSYSTENYEQYF.